The sequence of this T cell receptor beta chain was determined in a study of response to subunit inactivated influenza vaccine. Study results and limitations: Authors suggested that a seasonal influenza vaccination recruits few new T cells each time.

The germline V gene has CDR1 SGHVS and CDR2 FQNEAQ. CDR3 size: 15 residues. V was shortened by 1 base and J by 4 bases, with 10 bases between the two germline ends. TCRdb itself ran the RT-PCR reads through MiXCR, one entry per CDR3 protein. The sample records about 830,000 distinct CDR3 sequences, about 18% being singletons. Concerning this clonotype itself: What it recognizes is unknown.

J is TRBJ2-2 and V is TRBV7-8; D unclear. The sequence was collected from a man in his forties or fifties who received an inactivated influenza vaccine. The specimen was PBMCs from blood, collected about 5 days after vaccination. DNA of the CDR3: TGTGCCAGCAGCTTAGGGCCCGAGAGCACCGGGGAGCTGTTTTTT. Translation gives CASSLGPESTGELFF.